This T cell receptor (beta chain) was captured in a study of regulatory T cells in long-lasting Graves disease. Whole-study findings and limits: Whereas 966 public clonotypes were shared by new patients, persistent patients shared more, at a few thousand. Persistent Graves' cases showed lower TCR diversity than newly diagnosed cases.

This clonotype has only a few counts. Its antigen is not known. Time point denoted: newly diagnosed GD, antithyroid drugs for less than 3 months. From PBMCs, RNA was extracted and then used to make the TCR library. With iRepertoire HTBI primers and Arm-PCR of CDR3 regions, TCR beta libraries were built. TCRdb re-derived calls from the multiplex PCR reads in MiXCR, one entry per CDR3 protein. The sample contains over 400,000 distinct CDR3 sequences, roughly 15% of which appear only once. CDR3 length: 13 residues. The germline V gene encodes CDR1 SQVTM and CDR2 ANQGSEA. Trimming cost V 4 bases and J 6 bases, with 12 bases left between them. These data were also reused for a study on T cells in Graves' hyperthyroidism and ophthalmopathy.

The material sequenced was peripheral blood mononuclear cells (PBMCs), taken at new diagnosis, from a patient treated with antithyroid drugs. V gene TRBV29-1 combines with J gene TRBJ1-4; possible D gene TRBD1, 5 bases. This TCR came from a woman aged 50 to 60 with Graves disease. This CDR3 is CSVAGLGDEKLFF. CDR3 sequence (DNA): TGCAGCGTTGCAGGGTTGGGAGATGAAAAACTGTTTTTT.